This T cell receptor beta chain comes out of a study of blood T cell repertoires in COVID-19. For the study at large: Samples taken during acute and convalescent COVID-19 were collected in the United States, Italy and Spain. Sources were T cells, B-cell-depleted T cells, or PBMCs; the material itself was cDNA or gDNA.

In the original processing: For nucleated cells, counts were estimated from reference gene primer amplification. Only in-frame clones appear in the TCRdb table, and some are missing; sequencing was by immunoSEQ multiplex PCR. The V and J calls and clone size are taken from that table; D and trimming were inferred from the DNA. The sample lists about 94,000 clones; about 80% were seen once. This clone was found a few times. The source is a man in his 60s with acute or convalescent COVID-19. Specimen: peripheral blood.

The CDR3 loop reads CASSRGSAEAFF. Written as DNA, the CDR3 is TGTGCCAGTAGTCGGGGGAGCGCTGAAGCTTTCTTT. The chain combines TRBV19 with TRBJ1-1, with D perhaps TRBD1 (5 bases). Trimming shortened V by 5 bases and J by 6 bases, and 10 bases separated the two germline ends. The V gene's germline CDR1 is LNHDA and CDR2 SQIVND (reference sequence). CDR3 length: 12 amino acids.